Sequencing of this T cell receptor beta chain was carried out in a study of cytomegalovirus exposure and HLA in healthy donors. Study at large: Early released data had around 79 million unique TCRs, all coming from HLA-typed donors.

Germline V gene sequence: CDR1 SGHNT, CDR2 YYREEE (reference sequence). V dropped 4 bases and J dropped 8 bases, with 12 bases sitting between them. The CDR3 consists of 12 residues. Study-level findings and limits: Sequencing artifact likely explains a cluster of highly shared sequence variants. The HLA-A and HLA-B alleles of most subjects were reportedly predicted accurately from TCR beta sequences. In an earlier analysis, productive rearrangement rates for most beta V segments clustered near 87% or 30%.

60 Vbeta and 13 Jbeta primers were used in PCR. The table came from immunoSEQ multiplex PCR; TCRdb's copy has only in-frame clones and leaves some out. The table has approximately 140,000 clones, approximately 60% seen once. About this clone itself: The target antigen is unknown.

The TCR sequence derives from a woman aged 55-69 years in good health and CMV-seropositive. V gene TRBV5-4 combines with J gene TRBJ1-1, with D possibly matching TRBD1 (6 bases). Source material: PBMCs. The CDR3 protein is CASSPAGTEAFF. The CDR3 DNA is TGTGCCAGCAGCCCTGCCGGGACAGAAGCTTTCTTT.